This TCR beta chain was identified during a study of T-cell memory formation after mild COVID-19. Overall study findings and caveats: The SARS-CoV-2 specificity of second-wave clones reaching peak at day 37 remained unverified. Clones that contracted from day 15 to 85 were balanced CD4/CD8, while later expanders leaned CD4+. The finding that pre-infection memory included some responding clones suggested that cross-reactive memory joined. Contracting CD4+ clones lay largely in CM and EM, with CD8+ ones residing in EMRA.

Germline V CDR1 and CDR2: SGHRS, YFSETQ. The CDR3 has 17 residues. With 0 bases removed from V and 2 bases from J, the gap between germline ends came to 12 bases. TCRdb reprocessed the 5' RACE reads with MiXCR, giving one entry per CDR3 protein. The data hold over 450,000 distinct CDR3 sequences, with roughly 22% observed a single time. Worth noting for this clonotype: Its antigen is unknown.

The rearrangement uses TRBV5-1 and TRBJ2-6; tentatively, D is TRBD1 or TRBD2 (6 bases each). This sequence was found in an adult woman who had mild COVID-19 (a few samples of this study predate the infection). Cell type and time point are not known. Material for sequencing was PBMCs or a T cell subset sorted from them (not recorded which). DNA for the CDR3: TGCGCCAGCAGCTTGGGGTCCGGGGGCACTGGGGCCAACGTCCTGACTTTC. This sequence encodes CASSLGSGGTGANVLTF.